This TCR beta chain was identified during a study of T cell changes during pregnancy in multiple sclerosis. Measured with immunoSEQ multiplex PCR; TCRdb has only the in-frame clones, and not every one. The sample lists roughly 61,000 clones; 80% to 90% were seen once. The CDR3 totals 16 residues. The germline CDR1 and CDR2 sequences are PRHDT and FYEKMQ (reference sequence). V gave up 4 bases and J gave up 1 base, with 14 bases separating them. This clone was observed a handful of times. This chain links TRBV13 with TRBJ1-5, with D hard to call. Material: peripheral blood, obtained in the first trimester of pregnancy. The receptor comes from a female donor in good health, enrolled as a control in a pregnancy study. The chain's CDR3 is CASSWGSPGSNQPQHF. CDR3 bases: TGTGCCAGCAGCTGGGGTTCCCCGGGGAGCAATCAGCCCCAGCATTTT.